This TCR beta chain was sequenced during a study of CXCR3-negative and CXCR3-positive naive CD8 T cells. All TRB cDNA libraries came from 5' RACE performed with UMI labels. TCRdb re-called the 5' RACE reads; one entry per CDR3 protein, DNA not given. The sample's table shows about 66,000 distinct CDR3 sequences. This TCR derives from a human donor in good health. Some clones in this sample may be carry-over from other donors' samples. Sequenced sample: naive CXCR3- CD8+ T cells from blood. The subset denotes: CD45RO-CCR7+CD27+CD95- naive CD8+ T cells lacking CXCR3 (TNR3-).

The CDR3 loop reads CASSIGAVSYNEQFF. The V and J genes are TRBV19 and TRBJ2-1; as DNA is missing, the TRBD2 call by TCRdb cannot be tested. Germline V gene data show CDR1 as LNHDA and CDR2 as SQIVND (reference sequence). This CDR3 contains 15 residues.